These 10 T cell receptor beta chains were all obtained from the same sample, sequenced in a study of human T cells and chemical hapten exposure. Sequencing started from total RNA isolated from unfractionated whole blood. In TCRdb, the 5' RACE reads were re-called with MiXCR into one record per CDR3 protein. Of tens of thousands of distinct CDR3 sequences detected, roughly 7.7% appear once; the ten largest clones hold about 2.2%. These receptors were taken from a male donor in good health.

This clonotype was seen repeatedly, ten times or more. The chain is built from TRBV4-3 and TRBJ2-1; 10 bases line up with TRBD2. The CDR3 is 17 residues long. The V and J ends lost 0 bases and 7 bases, in that order; junction bases with no gene match: 9. Looked up from germline, CDR1 is LGHNA and CDR2 is YSLEER. The CDR3 spells CASSQDESGGARNEQFF. CDR3 DNA: TGCGCCAGCAGCCAAGACGAGAGCGGGGGGGCCCGAAATGAGCAGTTCTTC.

This chain links TRBV4-1 with TRBJ1-3; 7 bases are a match to TRBD1. Germline V gene sequence: CDR1 MGHRA, CDR2 YSYEKL. The V gene end was trimmed by 3 bases and the J gene end by 0 bases; junction bases not matched to a gene: 8. CDR3 length: 17 amino acids. For the CDR3, the DNA is TGCGCCAGCAGCCAGATCATCAGGGGGAGCTCTGGAAACACCATATATTTT. It specifies CASSQIIRGSSGNTIYF.

This clonotype was counted only a few times. This chain uses TRBV6-1 with TRBJ1-5; tentatively, D is TRBD1 (5 bases). V was pared by 6 bases and J by 7 bases, with 19 bases between. This CDR3 region has 15 residues. Germline V gene lookup returns CDR1 MNHNS and CDR2 SASEGT. CDR3 sequence reads: CASRTRGTPDQPQHF. CDR3 DNA sequence: TGTGCCAGCAGAACACGAGGGACCCCGGACCAGCCCCAGCATTTT.

This clonotype was seen more than once but under ten times. This chain's CDR3 is CASSLATGLEETQYF. CDR3 bases: TGTGCCAGCAGCTTAGCGACAGGGCTGGAAGAGACCCAGTACTTC. The gene calls are TRBV7-2 and TRBJ2-5; 7 bases align to TRBD1. Germline CDR1 SGHTA, CDR2 FQGNSA. CDR3 length: 15 residues. V shed 0 bases and J 3 bases; nucleotides not matched to a gene: 4. Full variable domain (outside the CDR3, taken from reference TRBV7-2 and TRBJ2-5): GAGVSQSPSNKVTEKGKDVELRCDPISGHTALYWYRQSLGQGLEFLIYFQGNSAPDKSGLPSDRFSAERTGGSVSTLTIQRTQQEDSAVYLCASSLATGLEETQYFGPGTRLLVL.

This rearrangement joins TRBV7-9 to TRBJ2-2, with D perhaps being TRBD1 or TRBD2 (5 bases each). This CDR3 region has 16 residues. V lost 2 bases and J 1 base, leaving 11 bases between the germline ends. Germline CDR1 reads SEHNR; CDR2 reads FQNEAQ (reference sequence). The CDR3 nucleotides are TGTGCCAGCAGCTTAAGAGGGACCCAGAACACCGGGGAGCTGTTTTTT. It encodes CASSLRGTQNTGELFF.

V is TRBV2 and J is TRBJ2-1; D is tentatively TRBD1 or TRBD2 (5 bases each). Germline-derived CDR1 and CDR2 are SNHLY and FYNNEI. The CDR3 spans 12 residues. V lost 10 bases, J lost 6 bases, and 13 bases lay in between. CDR3 loop: CATVRDANEQFF. CDR3 bases: TGTGCCACCGTGAGGGACGCCAATGAGCAGTTCTTC.

In its sample, this clonotype was seen a few times. The V gene is TRBV10-3, the J gene TRBJ2-2, with 8 bases aligning to TRBD1. Trimming took 4 bases from V and 0 from J; bases not matched to a gene: 4. Looked up from germline, CDR1 is ENHRY and CDR2 is SYGVKD. The CDR3 loop spans 16 amino acids. The CDR3 loop reads CAISGTGPANTGELFF. The CDR3 bases are TGTGCCATCAGTGGGACAGGGCCAGCGAACACCGGGGAGCTGTTTTTT.

This clonotype showed up many times. V gene TRBV6-5 combines with J gene TRBJ2-6; 7 bases are a match to TRBD1. Germline V gene lookup returns CDR1 MNHEY and CDR2 SVGAGI. This CDR3 has 21 residues. Unmatched junction bases numbered 23, after V lost 5 bases and J lost 4 bases. The CDR3 DNA follows: TGTGCCAGCAGTGACCAAAACGACCCCCCCTACAGGGGCGAAGGGGCCAACGTCCTGACTTTC. Protein sequence: CASSDQNDPPYRGEGANVLTF.

CDR3 region: CASSLEGASPQHF. The CDR3 DNA is TGTGCCAGCAGTTTAGAGGGGGCCTCGCCCCAGCATTTT. The V call is TRBV12-3 or TRBV12-4, the J call TRBJ1-5, with 7 nucleotides matching TRBD1. The CDR3 is 13 residues long. V trimming: 1 base; J trimming: 9 bases; junction bases outside the gene matches: 3.

This clonotype was observed many times. This chain uses TRBV20-1 with TRBJ1-4; no clear D. CDR1 DFQATT and CDR2 SNEGSKA come from the germline V gene (reference sequence). V lost 2 bases, J lost 6 bases, and 10 bases lay in between. The CDR3 contains 13 residues. Written as DNA, the CDR3 is TGCAGTGCTAGAATGGGGTTTTATGAAAAACTGTTTTTT. It specifies CSARMGFYEKLFF.